The sequence of this T cell receptor (beta chain) was determined in a study of human T cells and chemical hapten exposure. One entry per CDR3 protein results from TCRdb running MiXCR on the RACE reads. Of just under 40,000 distinct CDR3 sequences listed, approximately 11% are singletons. The CDR3 covers 16 residues. Losses at the gene ends were 4 bases for V and 5 bases for J; bases not matched to a gene: 9. Germline CDR1 and CDR2: SGHRS and YFSETQ. The sample holds many counts of this clonotype. Sample time point: patch test 3, about 24 weeks after DPC sensitization. The treatment denotes: therapeutic diphenylcyclopropenone sensitization with weekly scalp DPC. Extraction of total RNA was performed on unfractionated whole blood.

The rearrangement links TRBV5-1 to TRBJ2-4, with 10 nucleotides matching TRBD2. This sequence originates from a woman between 40 and 55 years old with alopecia areata. Some clones in this sample may be carry-over from other donors' samples. Source: whole blood, taken in connection with sensitization to the hapten diphenylcyclopropenone (DPC). CDR3 sequence: CASSVMASGSQNIQYF. CDR3 DNA sequence: TGCGCCAGCAGCGTTATGGCTAGCGGGAGCCAAAACATTCAGTACTTC.